These 21 T cell receptor beta chains came from one sample sequenced in a study of PD-1 blockade in mismatch repair-deficient tumors. Some clones are missing from TCRdb's copy, which holds only in-frame ones; the method was immunoSEQ multiplex PCR. The sample consists of 38,000 or so clones, approximately 85% of them appearing once. The sequencing used peripheral blood, collected roughly 76 weeks after starting pembrolizumab. The receptors were gathered from an adult with mismatch repair-deficient cancer.

The rearrangement joins TRBV7-8 to TRBJ2-3; D possibly uses TRBD1 or TRBD2 (5 bases each). The germline V and J ends were trimmed by 1 base and 4 bases, with 18 bases remaining between them. The germline CDR1 and CDR2 sequences are SGHVS and FQNEAQ. The CDR3 runs to 17 residues. The CDR3 nucleotides are TGTGCCAGCAGCTTAGTTGGTCAGGGCGGGTTTTCAGATACGCAGTATTTT. This sequence encodes CASSLVGQGGFSDTQYF.

The V gene is TRBV10-3, the J gene TRBJ1-1; no clear D. The CDR3 loop spans 13 amino acids. From germline, CDR1 is ENHRY and CDR2 SYGVKD. V was clipped by 6 bases and J by 3 bases, with 11 bases between them. CDR3: CAISDKRDTEAFF. CDR3 sequence (DNA): TGTGCCATCAGCGATAAAAGGGACACTGAAGCTTTCTTT.

The chain links TRBV29-1 to TRBJ2-5; TRBD1 agrees at 7 bases. The CDR3 contains 13 residues. V trimming: 5 bases; J trimming: 4 bases; junction bases outside the gene matches: 7. The germline gives CDR1 SQVTM, CDR2 ANQGSEA. This CDR3 is CSVRQGVLETQYF. In DNA, the CDR3 is TGCAGCGTTCGGCAGGGGGTTTTAGAGACCCAGTACTTC.

V and J are TRBV2 and TRBJ1-4; D remains unclear. The ends were cut back, 2 bases at V and 2 bases at J, with 12 bases in the middle. This CDR3 spans 16 amino acids. Germline V gene lookup returns CDR1 SNHLY and CDR2 FYNNEI. CDR3 loop: CASSENGPGTNEKLFF. As DNA, the CDR3 is TGTGCCAGCAGTGAAAATGGACCTGGGACTAATGAAAAACTGTTTTTT.

This chain connects TRBV4-3 to TRBJ2-4; 13 nucleotides line up with TRBD2. Trimming at V came to 4 bases and at J to 6 bases, leaving 3 bases not matched to a gene. The V gene's germline CDR1 is LGHNA and CDR2 YSLEER. The CDR3 is 15 amino acids. The CDR3 DNA reads TGCGCCAGCAGCCTAGGGACTAGCGGGGTAAACATTCAGTACTTC. This sequence encodes CASSLGTSGVNIQYF.

The chain's CDR3 is CASSLSLPGSETGELFF. The DNA for the CDR3 is TGTGCCAGCAGCTTATCCCTCCCGGGGAGTGAGACCGGGGAGCTGTTTTTT. The J gene is TRBJ2-2, the V gene TRBV7-9, with D possibly TRBD2 on 5 matching bases. The V end lost 2 bases, the J end lost 5 bases, and 18 bases lay between the germline ends. Germline V gene data show CDR1 as SEHNR and CDR2 as FQNEAQ (reference sequence). This CDR3 contains 17 residues.

V usage is TRBV30 and J usage is TRBJ2-1; TRBD2 agrees at 9 bases. The CDR3 has 14 amino acids. V was pared by 4 bases and J by 9 bases, with 10 bases of the junction left unmatched. Germline-derived CDR1 and CDR2 are GTSNPN and SVGIG (reference sequence). This chain's CDR3 is CAWTPGLAATEQFF. The CDR3 bases are TGTGCCTGGACGCCGGGACTAGCCGCGACTGAGCAGTTCTTC.

This clone showed up just once. This chain uses TRBV19 with TRBJ1-2; a possible D gene is TRBD1 (5 bases). This CDR3 spans 15 amino acids. The V end was cut by 5 bases, the J end by 4 bases, with 17 bases between. Germline CDR1 reads LNHDA; CDR2 reads SQIVND (reference sequence). The CDR3 DNA follows: TGTGCCAGTAGTCCCCGGGACGGCCGAGTCTATGGCTACACCTTC. This encodes CASSPRDGRVYGYTF.

The chain uses TRBV5-4 and TRBJ2-1, with 7 nucleotides matching TRBD2. The CDR3 runs to 16 residues. V gave up 4 bases and J gave up 6 bases; unmatched junction bases: 13. Germline V gene sequence: CDR1 SGHNT, CDR2 YYREEE (reference sequence). The CDR3 reads CASSGGGRGLFNEQFF. The CDR3 DNA reads as TGTGCCAGCAGCGGGGGAGGGAGAGGTTTATTCAATGAGCAGTTCTTC. Full variable domain (rest looked up from reference TRBV5-4 and TRBJ2-1): ETGVTQSPTHLIKTRGQQVTLRCSSQSGHNTVSWYQQALGQGPQFIFQYYREEENGRGNFPPRFSGLQFPNYSSELNVNALELDDSALYLCASSGGGRGLFNEQFFGPGTRLTVL.

The rearrangement uses TRBV11-3 and TRBJ1-1, with TRBD1 as a possible D gene (6 bases). V dropped 5 bases and J dropped 0 bases, with 13 bases sitting between them. Germline V gene sequence: CDR1 SGHNT, CDR2 YENEEA. CDR3 length: 15 amino acids. CDR3 sequence (DNA): TGTGCCAGCAGCGTCTGGGACACCCTGAACACTGAAGCTTTCTTT. It specifies CASSVWDTLNTEAFF.

The genes are TRBV14 and TRBJ2-5; the D gene could be TRBD1 or TRBD2 (5 bases each). The CDR3 consists of 13 residues. The V end was cut by 4 bases, the J end by 8 bases, with 14 bases between. The germline V gene encodes CDR1 SGHDN and CDR2 FVKESK. DNA of the CDR3: TGTGCCAGCAGCCCGACCCTCCGGGACACCCAGTACTTC. It is translated as CASSPTLRDTQYF.

V usage is TRBV21-1 and J usage is TRBJ2-1; TRBD1, the D gene given by the table, was not confirmed from the DNA. TRBV21-1 is a documented pseudogene. This CDR3 contains 17 residues. This CDR3 reads CASSKSRGTASYNEQFF. In nucleotides, the CDR3 is TGTGCCAGCAGTAAATCACGGGGGACAGCCTCCTACAATGAGCAGTTCTTC.

V gene TRBV6-5 combines with J gene TRBJ1-3; maybe TRBD1 (5 bases). This CDR3 contains 16 residues. V was trimmed by 0 bases and J by 1 base, leaving 10 bases between them. Germline CDR1 and CDR2: MNHEY and SVGAGI. The CDR3: CASSYSYQGSGNTIYF. As DNA, the CDR3 is TGTGCCAGCAGTTACTCGTATCAGGGATCTGGAAACACCATATATTTT.

The chain uses TRBV27 and TRBJ2-1; 7 bases map to TRBD2. The CDR3 consists of 16 residues. J gave up 0 bases and V 5 bases, and 7 bases lay outside the gene matches. CDR1 and CDR2 from the germline V gene are MNHEY and SMNVEV (reference sequence). The CDR3 DNA is TGTGCCAGCAGTCCAACGGGACTACACTCCTACAATGAGCAGTTCTTC. This translates into CASSPTGLHSYNEQFF.

The chain recombines TRBV7-2 with TRBJ2-3; 9 bases align to TRBD2. The CDR3 has 16 amino acids. Looked up from germline, CDR1 is SGHTA and CDR2 is FQGNSA. The junction had 10 bases not matched to a gene; V was cut back by 4 bases and J by 5 bases. This chain's CDR3 is CASSSLIAGVGDTQYF. CDR3 coding DNA: TGTGCCAGCAGCTCCCTGATAGCGGGAGTTGGAGATACGCAGTATTTT.

This clone was observed a few times. The chain uses TRBV4-1 and TRBJ2-5; TRBD2 matches at 10 bases. This CDR3 has 16 amino acids. Germline CDR1 is MGHRA and CDR2 is YSYEKL. Germline trimming cut 3 bases from V and 2 bases from J; bases unmatched to any gene: 6. The CDR3 DNA is TGCGCCAGCAGCCACGTTAGCGGGAGGTCGCAAGAGACCCAGTACTTC. It translates to CASSHVSGRSQETQYF.

The J gene is TRBJ1-1, the V gene TRBV6-5; D unclear. CDR1 MNHEY and CDR2 SVGAGI come from the germline V gene. The CDR3 has 15 amino acids. Trimming left V 0 bases short and J 1 base short, with 9 bases between. CDR3 sequence (DNA): TGTGCCAGCAGTTACTCGATCAGCACGAACACTGAAGCTTTCTTT. Translation gives CASSYSISTNTEAFF.

V usage is TRBV5-6 and J usage is TRBJ2-7; 12 nucleotides match TRBD1. The junction had 9 bases not matched to a gene; V was cut back by 1 base and J by 7 bases. Germline CDR1 is SGHDT and CDR2 is YYEEEE. This CDR3 comprises 16 residues. The CDR3 region has the DNA TGTGCCAGCAGCTTGTTCGGGACAGGGGGCGAGGAGGAGCAGTACTTC. This codes for CASSLFGTGGEEEQYF. Together with reference TRBV5-6 and TRBJ2-7, the CDR3 gives the full variable domain: DAGVTQSPTHLIKTRGQQVTLRCSPKSGHDTVSWYQQALGQGPQFIFQYYEEEERQRGNFPDRFSGHQFPNYSSELNVNALLLGDSALYLCASSLFGTGGEEEQYFGPGTRLTVT.

This rearrangement joins TRBV19 to TRBJ1-2; no definite D call. Trimming removed 3 bases from V and 7 bases from J, with 12 bases in between. This CDR3 is 13 amino acids long. Germline lookup yields CDR1 LNHDA and CDR2 SQIVND (reference sequence). The CDR3 region is CASSIRGPFGYTF. The CDR3 nucleotides are TGTGCCAGTAGTATTCGTGGCCCCTTTGGCTACACCTTC.

The rearrangement uses TRBV6-5 and TRBJ1-2; perhaps TRBD1 as D (6 bases). V was cut by 6 bases and J by 4 bases, with 18 bases left in between. The CDR3 spans 15 residues. Germline V gene sequence: CDR1 MNHEY, CDR2 SVGAGI. The CDR3 nucleotides read TGTGCCAGCAGATATGCCGGGACAAGCGGCTATGGCTACACCTTC. Translation gives CASRYAGTSGYGYTF.

This clone was counted once. V usage is TRBV15 and J usage is TRBJ1-3; unclear D gene. CDR1 and CDR2 (germline): LNHNV, YYDKDF (reference sequence). V was cut by 0 bases and J by 8 bases, with 5 bases left in between. This CDR3 contains 12 residues. CDR3 DNA sequence: TGTGCCACCAGCAGAGACTGGGACACCATATATTTT. Protein sequence: CATSRDWDTIYF.